These 2 T cell receptor beta chains came from one sample sequenced in a study of blood T cells in healthy people across ages. The authors ran a second PCR of about 6 to 11 cycles using a sample-barcoded 5' primer and a J-beta primer mix. TCRdb reprocessed the 5' RACE reads via MiXCR and lists one record per CDR3 protein. The data contain 750,000 or so distinct CDR3 sequences, 25% of them singletons. This same sample was also part of a study on T cells of mothers and their children.

What was sequenced was blood. The receptors shown here come from a boy aged 5-17 years in good health.

The J gene is TRBJ2-3, the V gene TRBV6-2 or TRBV6-3; 9 nucleotides line up with TRBD2. Losses at the gene ends were 2 bases for V and 0 bases for J; bases not matched to a gene: 0. The germline V gene encodes CDR1 MNHEY and CDR2 SVGEGT. The CDR3 covers 15 residues. The DNA for the CDR3 is TGTGCCAGCAGTTACGGGACTAGCAGCACAGATACGCAGTATTTT. Amino acid sequence: CASSYGTSSTDTQYF.

The V and J genes are TRBV6-1 and TRBJ2-7, with TRBD1 matching over 7 bases. Trimming at V came to 6 bases and at J to 2 bases, leaving 10 bases not matched to a gene. The V gene's germline CDR1 is MNHNS and CDR2 SASEGT. The CDR3 consists of 15 residues. As DNA, the CDR3 is TGTGCCAGCAGCGCGACCGGGACAGCGACCTACGAGCAGTACTTC. Its protein product is CASSATGTATYEQYF.